Below, 16 T cell receptor beta chains from the same sample are listed, as sequenced in a study of T-cell reconstitution after alpha-beta-depleted transplantation in children. The authors prepared the TCRbeta library with unique molecular identifiers. TCRdb reprocessed the PCR reads via MiXCR and lists one record per CDR3 protein. The repertoire includes over 400,000 distinct CDR3 sequences, around 13% of them detected once, and more than 5.5% sits in the top ten. The material was PBMCs from the stem cell graft donor, obtained from the stem cell graft. Every receptor here comes from a human donor who donated a stem cell graft to a child with combined immunodeficiency.

This clonotype has ten or more counts. The chain recombines TRBV6-2 or TRBV6-3 with TRBJ2-7; D not certain. The CDR3 sequence is 12 residues long. Trimming shortened V by 2 bases and J by 9 bases, and 11 bases separated the two germline ends. Germline CDR1 is MNHEY and CDR2 is SVGEGT. The DNA of the CDR3 is TGTGCCAGCAGTTACAATCCACCGAGGCAGTACTTC. This translates into CASSYNPPRQYF.

This clonotype was detected a few times. V gene TRBV7-3 combines with J gene TRBJ2-2; D gene ambiguous. CDR1 is SGHTA, CDR2 FQGTGA, per germline. CDR3 length: 15 residues. Deletions cut 5 bases from V and 1 base from J, with 11 bases between. This CDR3 is CASSLFLGNTGELFF. CDR3 sequence (DNA): TGTGCCAGCAGCCTATTCCTGGGGAACACCGGGGAGCTGTTTTTT.

This clonotype was found a few times. The rearrangement uses TRBV12-3 or TRBV12-4 and TRBJ2-1, with D possibly being TRBD2 (6 bases). The ends were cut back, 1 base at V and 5 bases at J, with 9 bases in the middle. The CDR3 covers 14 residues. This CDR3 reads CASSLGTTHNEQFF. In DNA form, the CDR3 reads TGTGCCAGCAGTTTAGGGACTACTCACAATGAGCAGTTCTTC.

This clonotype was seen ten or more times. The gene calls are TRBV4-3 and TRBJ1-4; D perhaps matches TRBD1 (6 bases). Trimming took 4 bases from V and 7 from J, leaving 16 bases between them. Germline lookup yields CDR1 LGHNA and CDR2 YSLEER. This CDR3 contains 15 residues. The CDR3 coding sequence is TGCGCCAGCAGCCCTTCACAGGGCGGAGGTGAAAAACTGTTTTTT. It translates to CASSPSQGGGEKLFF.

This clonotype has a handful of counts. The chain recombines TRBV5-1 with TRBJ2-4; 7 nucleotides match TRBD1. CDR1 is SGHRS and CDR2 is YFSETQ in the germline V gene. V shed 3 bases, J shed 0 bases, and the junction held 9 bases outside the gene matches. The CDR3 has 17 amino acids. The CDR3 protein is CASSSWDSYLAKNIQYF. In DNA form, the CDR3 reads TGCGCCAGCAGCTCGTGGGACAGTTACCTAGCCAAAAACATTCAGTACTTC.

This clonotype appeared a few times. CDR3 sequence: CASSLRLAIHPGYEQYF. The CDR3 nucleotides read TGTGCCAGCAGCTTACGACTAGCGATCCATCCAGGGTACGAGCAGTACTTC. V is TRBV7-2 and J is TRBJ2-7; 8 nucleotides align to TRBD2. J was trimmed by 4 bases and V by 2 bases; bases with no gene match: 13. CDR1 and CDR2 from the germline V gene are SGHTA and FQGNSA. The CDR3 length is 17 residues.

V usage is TRBV7-2 and J usage is TRBJ2-7; either TRBD1 or TRBD2 may supply D (5 bases each). CDR3 length: 15 residues. V lost 1 base, J lost 5 bases, and 15 bases lay in between. Germline CDR1 reads SGHTA; CDR2 reads FQGNSA. The CDR3 spells CASSLVAGWGNEQYF. The CDR3 DNA reads TGTGCCAGCAGCTTAGTGGCAGGGTGGGGGAACGAGCAGTACTTC.

This clonotype was found many times. The chain has TRBV12-3 or TRBV12-4 and TRBJ1-2; 9 bases align to TRBD1. The CDR3 loop spans 15 amino acids. Trimming took 0 bases from V and 8 from J; bases not matched to a gene: 7. This chain's CDR3 is CASSLALDRGDGYTF. CDR3 coding DNA: TGTGCCAGCAGTTTAGCCTTGGACAGGGGTGACGGCTACACCTTC.

This chain joins TRBV27 and TRBJ1-2; TRBD1 is a possible D gene (6 bases). Deletions cut 5 bases from V and 0 bases from J, with 16 bases between. The CDR3 sequence is 16 residues long. Germline CDR1 and CDR2: MNHEY and SMNVEV (reference sequence). CDR3 DNA: TGTGCCAGCAGTGACCTTCTGGCAGGGGCTAACTATGGCTACACCTTC. Protein: CASSDLLAGANYGYTF.

The chain has TRBV7-2 and TRBJ2-7; no clear D gene. Germline loops: CDR1 SGHTA, CDR2 FQGNSA. The CDR3 sequence is 13 residues long. V shed 1 base and J shed 4 bases, with 8 bases lying between them. Here the CDR3 DNA reads TGTGCCAGCAGCTTAGGGCACAAATACGAGCAGTACTTC. It translates to CASSLGHKYEQYF.

In this sample, this clonotype turned up many times. This chain connects TRBV9 to TRBJ2-6, with D possibly being TRBD2 (6 bases). Germline V gene lookup returns CDR1 SGDLS and CDR2 YYNGEE. V lost 0 bases, J lost 0 bases, and 19 bases lay in between. The CDR3 length is 20 residues. CDR3 nucleotides: TGTGCCAGCAGCGTAGTTAGGGACTGGGAAATCCTCTCTGGGGCCAACGTCCTGACTTTC. Protein: CASSVVRDWEILSGANVLTF.

J is TRBJ2-1 and V is TRBV27; no firm D call. Per the germline V gene, CDR1 is MNHEY and CDR2 is SMNVEV (reference sequence). The CDR3 runs to 16 residues. V shed 2 bases and J shed 0 bases, with 11 bases lying between them. DNA of the CDR3: TGTGCCAGCAGTTTACGGGCCGCAAGCTCCTACAATGAGCAGTTCTTC. Protein: CASSLRAASSYNEQFF.

This clonotype occurred a few times. CDR3 loop: CASSLRDFYGYTF. Written as DNA, the CDR3 is TGTGCCAGCAGCCTCCGGGACTTCTATGGCTACACCTTC. The chain joins TRBV12-3 or TRBV12-4 to TRBJ1-2; perhaps TRBD1 as D (5 bases). The CDR3 totals 13 residues. The V end lost 6 bases, the J end lost 4 bases, and 12 bases lay between the germline ends.

V and J are TRBV12-3 or TRBV12-4 and TRBJ2-1; no reliable D call. V lost 3 bases and J lost 8, with 8 bases in between. The CDR3 contains 12 residues. In DNA, the CDR3 is TGTGCCAGCAGTTTGTCCCATGATGAGCAGTTCTTC. Translated, it gives CASSLSHDEQFF.

This clonotype was counted a few times. The chain uses TRBV20-1 and TRBJ2-7; 10 nucleotides line up with TRBD2. With V trimmed by 2 bases and J by 5 bases, 6 bases remained unmatched. Germline lookup yields CDR1 DFQATT and CDR2 SNEGSKA (reference sequence). The CDR3 runs 14 residues. As DNA, the CDR3 is TGCAGTGCTAGAATGGGACTAGCGTCCCACGAGCAGTACTTC. The encoded protein is CSARMGLASHEQYF.

This clonotype was picked up a small number of times. This rearrangement joins TRBV29-1 to TRBJ2-2; D is tentatively TRBD1 or TRBD2 (5 bases each). Germline V CDR1 and CDR2: SQVTM, ANQGSEA. The CDR3 covers 14 residues. V was clipped by 2 bases and J by 3 bases, with 10 bases between them. CDR3 residues: CSVERDGYTGELFF. CDR3 DNA sequence: TGCAGCGTTGAAAGGGACGGGTACACCGGGGAGCTGTTTTTT.